Following are 30 T cell receptor beta chains from one sample sequenced in a study of blood T cell repertoires in COVID-19. Sequenced by immunoSEQ multiplex PCR; TCRdb stores in-frame clones only, minus some. This table holds around 110,000 clones, about nine tenths found once. The source material was peripheral blood. The source is a human donor with active COVID-19. The donor label of this sample is uncertain.

This chain joins TRBV27 and TRBJ1-5, with D hard to call. Trimming took off 2 bases at V and 2 bases at J, with 13 bases between the two ends. The CDR3 runs 16 residues. Germline assignment: CDR1 MNHEY and CDR2 SMNVEV (reference sequence). CDR3 bases: TGTGCCAGCAGTTTAAGGGCGGGGTGGGGCAATCAGCCCCAGCATTTT. Protein product: CASSLRAGWGNQPQHF.

The CDR3 region is CASSPIDRHGDEQFF. In DNA form, the CDR3 reads TGTGCCAGCTCACCGATCGACAGACACGGCGATGAGCAGTTCTTC. The chain links TRBV18 to TRBJ2-1; possible D gene TRBD1, 5 bases. Germline loops: CDR1 KGHSH, CDR2 LQKENI. V lost 3 bases and J 8 bases, leaving 17 bases between the germline ends. The CDR3 consists of 15 residues.

The chain couples TRBV12-3 or TRBV12-4 to TRBJ1-1; 7 positions match TRBD1. V lost 6 bases and J lost 8; bases outside the gene matches: 9. The CDR3 spans 13 residues. Here the CDR3 DNA reads TGTGCCAGCAGGGAATTGGGACAGACGGAAGCTTTCTTT. This codes for CASRELGQTEAFF.

The chain employs TRBV6-8 and TRBJ2-3; 8 bases match TRBD2. This CDR3 region has 16 residues. Trimming at V came to 5 bases and at J to 2 bases, leaving 9 bases not matched to a gene. The germline V gene encodes CDR1 MNHGY and CDR2 SAAAGT. The CDR3 DNA follows: TGTGCCAGCAGTCGCCGTAGCGGGAAAGTCACAGATACGCAGTATTTT. This gives the protein CASSRRSGKVTDTQYF.

There are a few counts of this clone. This chain uses TRBV18 with TRBJ2-7, with D perhaps TRBD2 (6 bases). CDR3 length equals 15 residues. V lost 1 base and J 2 bases, leaving 12 bases between the germline ends. Looked up from germline, CDR1 is KGHSH and CDR2 is LQKENI. The CDR3: CASSPRRDSTYEQYF. For the CDR3, the DNA is TGTGCCAGCTCACCACGAAGGGACTCCACCTACGAGCAGTACTTC.

This clone was found once. The J gene is TRBJ1-2, the V gene TRBV6-5, with a tentative D call TRBD1 (6 bases). CDR1 and CDR2 (germline): MNHEY, SVGAGI. This CDR3 is 13 amino acids long. Trimming left V 4 bases short and J 1 base short, with 7 bases between. The DNA for the CDR3 is TGTGCCAGCAGTTTCAGGGGTAACTATGGCTACACCTTC. Protein sequence: CASSFRGNYGYTF.

The chain couples TRBV18 to TRBJ2-1, with D unresolved. In germline, CDR1 is KGHSH, CDR2 LQKENI. CDR3 size: 15 residues. V dropped 0 bases and J dropped 7 bases, with 13 bases sitting between them. In DNA, the CDR3 is TGTGCCAGCTCACCACCTCAGCAGGTGAAGAATGAGCAGTTCTTC. This encodes CASSPPQQVKNEQFF.

The chain employs TRBV5-4 and TRBJ1-4; TRBD1 matches at 10 bases. Germline CDR1 reads SGHNT; CDR2 reads YYREEE (reference sequence). Losses at the gene ends were 3 bases for V and 8 bases for J; bases not matched to a gene: 7. This CDR3 has 15 amino acids. CDR3 bases: TGTGCCAGCAGCTCCGCAACGGGACAGGGGGAAAAACTGTTTTTT. Protein: CASSSATGQGEKLFF.

This clone was detected only once. The chain has TRBV4-3 and TRBJ2-2; TRBD2 is a possible D gene (5 bases). CDR3 length equals 13 residues. V lost 0 bases and J lost 9, with 8 bases in between. The germline gives CDR1 LGHNA, CDR2 YSLEER. CDR3: CASSQELGRELFF. CDR3 sequence (DNA): TGCGCCAGCAGCCAAGAACTCGGGAGGGAGCTGTTTTTT.

The CDR3 DNA reads as TGCGCCAGCAGCTTCCAGGGACTAGCGGGGGGTGAAGAGACCCAGTACTTC. Its protein product is CASSFQGLAGGEETQYF. The chain employs TRBV5-1 and TRBJ2-5; 15 nucleotides align to TRBD2. The CDR3 has 17 amino acids. Germline V gives CDR1 SGHRS, CDR2 YFSETQ. Germline trimming cut 2 bases from V and 3 bases from J; bases unmatched to any gene: 5.

This sequence joins TRBV7-2 and TRBJ2-5; 13 positions match TRBD2. Losses at the gene ends were 0 bases for V and 4 bases for J; bases not matched to a gene: 5. This CDR3 is built from 17 residues. Germline CDR1 reads SGHTA; CDR2 reads FQGNSA. The CDR3 is CASSLAGLAGDGETQYF. The CDR3 DNA follows: TGTGCCAGCAGCTTAGCCGGACTAGCGGGGGACGGAGAGACCCAGTACTTC.

The genes are TRBV6-2 or TRBV6-3 and TRBJ2-7, with D perhaps TRBD1 (5 bases). The V end was cut by 6 bases, the J end by 11 bases, with 17 bases between. Germline CDR1 reads MNHEY; CDR2 reads SVGEGT. CDR3 size: 12 residues. DNA for the CDR3: TGTGCCAGCAGCCAGACGACAGACGCTGAGTACTTC. This sequence encodes CASSQTTDAEYF.

The CDR3, as DNA: TGTGCCAGCAGCACAAGGACTAGCGGGGTCCTTTTCTTC. Its protein is CASSTRTSGVLFF. The chain is built from TRBV7-2 and TRBJ2-1; 12 bases map to TRBD2. The V gene's germline CDR1 is SGHTA and CDR2 FQGNSA. V shed 5 bases, J shed 16 bases, and the junction held 9 bases outside the gene matches. The CDR3 is 13 amino acids.

The CDR3 protein is CASRSGGTYEQYF. CDR3 nucleotide sequence: TGTGCCAGCAGAAGCGGGGGCACCTACGAGCAGTACTTC. The chain joins TRBV6-6 to TRBJ2-7, with 8 positions matching TRBD2. V lost 6 bases to trimming and J lost 2 bases; unmatched junction nucleotides: 3. CDR3 length equals 13 residues. The germline V gene has CDR1 MNHNY and CDR2 SVGAGI (reference sequence).

The CDR3 nucleotides are TGTGCCAGCAGGAACCAAGGACAGTCCTATGGCTACACCTTC. It translates to CASRNQGQSYGYTF. The chain employs TRBV2 and TRBJ1-2; TRBD1 is a possible D gene (6 bases). The CDR3 loop spans 14 amino acids. V was trimmed by 6 bases and J by 4 bases, leaving 15 bases between them. The germline V gene encodes CDR1 SNHLY and CDR2 FYNNEI.

The chain is built from TRBV7-3 and TRBJ2-3, with TRBD1 matching 7 bases. Germline CDR1 is SGHTA and CDR2 is FQGTGA. After removal of 5 bases from V and 2 bases from J, the junction contained 7 bases not matched to a gene. The CDR3 totals 15 residues. CDR3 residues: CASSPGTDYTDTQYF. CDR3 in DNA: TGTGCCAGCAGCCCAGGGACAGACTACACAGATACGCAGTATTTT. Full variable domain (missing parts from reference TRBV7-3 and TRBJ2-3): GAGVSQTPSNKVTEKGKYVELRCDPISGHTALYWYRQSLGQGPEFLIYFQGTGAADDSGLPNDRFFAVRPEGSVSTLKIQRTERGDSAVYLCASSPGTDYTDTQYFGPGTRLTVL.

The chain employs TRBV5-1 and TRBJ2-2; 8 nucleotides align to TRBD1. With 4 bases clipped from V and 6 bases from J, the junction kept 8 bases outside the gene matches. The germline CDR1 and CDR2 sequences are SGHRS and YFSETQ. The CDR3 covers 15 residues. CDR3 amino acids: CASSLAGQGAGELFF. CDR3 in DNA: TGCGCCAGCAGCCTTGCAGGACAGGGAGCCGGGGAGCTGTTTTTT. The complete variable domain, with remaining parts taken from reference TRBV5-1 and TRBJ2-2, reads KAGVTQTPRYLIKTRGQQVTLSCSPISGHRSVSWYQQTPGQGLQFLFEYFSETQRNKGNFPGRFSGRQFSNSRSEMNVSTLELGDSALYLCASSLAGQGAGELFFGEGSRLTVL.

V gene TRBV6-5 combines with J gene TRBJ1-5; TRBD1 agrees at 10 bases. V trimming: 6 bases; J trimming: 7 bases; junction bases outside the gene matches: 6. The CDR3 has 14 amino acids. Germline V gene sequence: CDR1 MNHEY, CDR2 SVGAGI. The CDR3 reads CASRTGGRKQPQHF. In DNA, the CDR3 is TGTGCCAGCAGGACAGGGGGCCGTAAACAGCCCCAGCATTTT.

The chain uses TRBV6-1 and TRBJ2-3, with D perhaps matching TRBD2 (5 bases). Germline V CDR1 and CDR2: MNHNS, SASEGT. This CDR3 is 18 amino acids long. With 3 bases removed from V and 0 bases from J, the gap between germline ends came to 19 bases. The CDR3 reads CASSDGDYLTSSTDTQYF. In DNA, the CDR3 is TGTGCCAGCAGTGATGGCGACTACCTTACATCTAGCACAGATACGCAGTATTTT.

V gene TRBV24-1 combines with J gene TRBJ2-2; D possibly corresponds to TRBD2 (6 bases). The CDR3 loop spans 12 amino acids. Germline CDR1 and CDR2: KGHDR and SFDVKD. V was pared by 6 bases and J by 6 bases, with 7 bases between. This CDR3 is CATSRDSGELFF. The CDR3 DNA follows: TGTGCCACCAGTCGGGACTCCGGGGAGCTGTTTTTT.

The chain has TRBV27 and TRBJ2-3, with TRBD2 matching over 10 bases. The V gene's germline CDR1 is MNHEY and CDR2 SMNVEV (reference sequence). The CDR3 consists of 16 residues. J lost 4 bases, V lost 3 bases, and 7 bases had no gene match. The CDR3 protein is CASSFLIAGGADTQYF. As DNA, the CDR3 is TGTGCCAGCAGTTTTCTTATAGCGGGGGGTGCAGATACGCAGTATTTT.

The V call is TRBV7-9, the J call TRBJ2-5; maybe TRBD1 (5 bases). This CDR3 is 14 amino acids long. V lost 2 bases and J 2 bases, leaving 9 bases between the germline ends. Looked up from germline, CDR1 is SEHNR and CDR2 is FQNEAQ (reference sequence). The DNA of the CDR3 is TGTGCCAGCAGCTTATTCGACAGACAAGAGACCCAGTACTTC. It encodes CASSLFDRQETQYF.

The rearrangement links TRBV7-2 to TRBJ1-1; weak D call: TRBD1 (5 bases). With 0 bases removed from V and 4 bases from J, the gap between germline ends came to 12 bases. The CDR3 consists of 15 residues. The V gene's germline CDR1 is SGHTA and CDR2 FQGNSA. The CDR3 is CASSLAAGGATEAFF. The CDR3 region has the DNA TGTGCCAGCAGCTTAGCGGCGGGGGGAGCCACTGAAGCTTTCTTT. Using reference TRBV7-2 and TRBJ1-1 for the parts outside the CDR3, the full variable domain is GAGVSQSPSNKVTEKGKDVELRCDPISGHTALYWYRQSLGQGLEFLIYFQGNSAPDKSGLPSDRFSAERTGGSVSTLTIQRTQQEDSAVYLCASSLAAGGATEAFFGQGTRLTVV.

V gene TRBV7-2 combines with J gene TRBJ1-2; 12 positions agree with TRBD1. Germline V gene sequence: CDR1 SGHTA, CDR2 FQGNSA. V dropped 5 bases and J dropped 7; count of bases not matched to a gene: 8. This CDR3 has 15 residues. As DNA, the CDR3 is TGTGCCAGCAGCCCGCTGGGACAGGGGGCGAGTGGCTACACCTTC. Protein sequence: CASSPLGQGASGYTF.

The chain carries TRBV6-1 and TRBJ1-1, with 8 bases identical to TRBD1. Per the germline V gene, CDR1 is MNHNS and CDR2 is SASEGT. This CDR3 is built from 15 residues. Losses at the gene ends were 8 bases for V and 5 bases for J; bases not matched to a gene: 13. The CDR3 DNA sequence: TGTGCCAGCGGCCTTTCGGGCAGGGGGCGGACTGAAGCTTTCTTT. This sequence encodes CASGLSGRGRTEAFF.

The rearrangement uses TRBV12-3 or TRBV12-4 and TRBJ1-1; D ambiguous. V lost 8 bases and J lost 0, with 10 bases in between. The length of the CDR3 is 13 residues. The CDR3 protein is CASQLEMNTEAFF. CDR3 bases: TGTGCCAGCCAACTAGAGATGAACACTGAAGCTTTCTTT.

The chain links TRBV7-9 to TRBJ1-2, with a possible D match to TRBD1 (6 bases). The CDR3 loop spans 14 amino acids. Germline CDR1 SEHNR, CDR2 FQNEAQ (reference sequence). Trimming left V 5 bases short and J 2 bases short, with 12 bases between. DNA for the CDR3: TGTGCCAGCAGCGATCAAACAGGGAACTATGGCTACACCTTC. As protein: CASSDQTGNYGYTF.

This chain joins TRBV6-2 or TRBV6-3 and TRBJ2-7; D remains unclear. This CDR3 contains 14 residues. CDR1 and CDR2 (germline): MNHEY, SVGEGT. V lost 5 bases, J lost 1 base, and 12 bases lay in between. The CDR3 is CASSRTTLSYEQYF. The DNA for the CDR3 is TGTGCCAGCAGTCGAACGACTCTTTCCTACGAGCAGTACTTC.

V and J are TRBV9 and TRBJ2-2; weak D call: TRBD2 (7 bases). The V end lost 2 bases, the J end lost 3 bases, and 11 bases lay between the germline ends. The CDR3 loop spans 15 amino acids. CDR1 is SGDLS, CDR2 YYNGEE, per germline. For the CDR3, the DNA is TGTGCCAGCAGCGTTAGGGGGGGCGACACCGGGGAGCTGTTTTTT. Its translation: CASSVRGGDTGELFF.

The chain links TRBV4-3 to TRBJ1-2; maybe TRBD1 (6 bases). Trimming cost V 3 bases and J 4 bases, with 18 bases left between them. The CDR3 runs to 16 residues. Germline V gene data show CDR1 as LGHNA and CDR2 as YSLEER. CDR3 bases: TGCGCCAGCAGCCACTCAATTGAGACAGGCCGCTATGGCTACACCTTC. Encoded protein: CASSHSIETGRYGYTF.